The next 7 T cell receptor beta chains were all read from a single sample in a study of T cells in Graves' hyperthyroidism and ophthalmopathy. Amplified TCR beta CDR3 regions derived from RNA transcripts. Using the HTBI primer set, a first-round RT-PCR was run on the TCR CDR3. In TCRdb, the multiplex PCR reads were re-called with MiXCR into one record per CDR3 protein. The sample holds some 460,000 distinct CDR3 sequences, about a sixth seen once. Specimen: blood. These receptor sequences come from a woman under 30 with Graves' hyperthyroidism.

The V gene is TRBV7-2, the J gene TRBJ1-3, with a weak D call TRBD1 (5 bases). CDR3 length equals 13 residues. With 8 bases removed from V and 1 base from J, the gap between germline ends came to 9 bases. Per the germline V gene, CDR1 is SGHTA and CDR2 is FQGNSA. Here the CDR3 reads CASGTWSGNTIYF. In DNA form, the CDR3 reads TGTGCCAGCGGGACCTGGTCTGGAAACACCATATATTTT.

At least ten counts were recorded for this clonotype. The chain uses TRBV30 and TRBJ2-1; TRBD1 is a possible D gene (5 bases). CDR1 is GTSNPN, CDR2 SVGIG, per germline (reference sequence). The CDR3 spans 15 residues. Trimming cost V 2 bases and J 5 bases, with 16 bases left between them. This CDR3 is CAWSRTGNPNNEQFF. CDR3 DNA: TGTGCCTGGAGTCGTACAGGAAACCCCAACAATGAGCAGTTCTTC.

This clonotype was seen a handful of times. The chain's CDR3 is CASSPRRGADQPQHF. In nucleotides, the CDR3 is TGTGCCAGCAGCCCAAGGCGGGGGGCTGATCAGCCCCAGCATTTT. The chain couples TRBV5-5 to TRBJ1-5; possible D gene TRBD1, 6 bases. From germline, CDR1 is SGHKS and CDR2 YYEKEE (reference sequence). V was shortened by 4 bases and J by 5 bases, with 16 bases between the two germline ends. CDR3 length: 15 residues.

This clonotype was observed a handful of times. The V and J genes are TRBV25-1 and TRBJ2-3, with D perhaps TRBD1 (6 bases). The CDR3 is 15 residues long. V was shortened by 7 bases and J by 4 bases, with 18 bases between the two germline ends. Germline CDR1 reads MGHDK; CDR2 reads SYGVNS. The CDR3 protein is CASTPSWGQADTQYF. Here the CDR3 DNA reads TGTGCCAGCACCCCAAGTTGGGGGCAAGCAGATACGCAGTATTTT.

In its sample, this clonotype was seen many times. The V call is TRBV14, the J call TRBJ1-2; D perhaps matches TRBD1 (5 bases). Germline V gives CDR1 SGHDN, CDR2 FVKESK. With 6 bases removed from V and 2 bases from J, the gap between germline ends came to 13 bases. The CDR3 is 14 residues long. The CDR3 DNA reads as TGTGCCAGCAGTTACCTAGGACAAAACTATGGCTACACCTTC. This codes for CASSYLGQNYGYTF.

In the case of this clonotype: This may arise from a read error, as a much more abundant clone is one base away. The chain is built from TRBV15 and TRBJ2-1; 8 bases agree with TRBD1. The CDR3 runs 15 residues. J gave up 12 bases and V 4 bases, and 14 bases lay outside the gene matches. CDR1 and CDR2 from the germline V gene are LNHNV and YYDKDF (reference sequence). CDR3 in DNA: TGTGCCACCAGCACGTTGAGGACAGGGCACTATGGGCAGTTCTTC. Translated, it gives CATSTLRTGHYGQFF.

This clonotype was recorded at least ten times. V gene TRBV20-1 combines with J gene TRBJ1-1; TRBD1 matches at 10 bases. Germline trimming cut 0 bases from V and 4 bases from J; bases unmatched to any gene: 5. CDR1 and CDR2 (germline): DFQATT, SNEGSKA (reference sequence). There are 15 residues in the CDR3. Here the CDR3 reads CSAREGTGDGTEAFF. The CDR3 bases are TGCAGTGCTAGAGAAGGGACAGGGGATGGCACTGAAGCTTTCTTT.